The next 21 T cell receptor beta chains were all read from a single sample in a study of T cells after yellow fever vaccination (dated 2019 in TCRdb). The library came from 5' RACE. Instrument on record: Illumina NovaSeq 6000. The public reads were run again by TCRdb, first through fastp at Q25 and then through MiXCR, and only productive beta chains were kept. Rows with a matching CDR3 protein are joined into one entry that keeps the most common DNA and genes. Present in this sample are some 290,000 distinct CDR3 sequences, roughly 10% of which were seen just once. The top ten hold about 3.3% of the sample. Interpreted using the paper, the treatment or condition label stands for: live attenuated yellow fever vaccine strain. Sequences were derived from CD4+ T cells sorted from PBMCs, sampled 45 days after the yellow fever booster vaccination. The receptors originated from a man between 18 and 35 years old who received the YFV17D yellow fever vaccine.

This clonotype was seen only a few times. V and J are TRBV5-1 and TRBJ1-4; TRBD1 matches 9 bases. V lost 3 bases and J lost 7; bases outside the gene matches: 4. Germline-derived CDR1 and CDR2 are SGHRS and YFSETQ. CDR3 length equals 14 residues. CDR3 amino acids: CASSWDREFEKLFF. Here the CDR3 DNA reads TGCGCCAGCAGCTGGGACAGGGAGTTTGAAAAACTGTTTTTT.

Note on this clonotype: A much larger clone is a single base away; this may be a read error. The gene calls are TRBV3-1 and TRBJ2-1; 7 positions agree with TRBD2. This CDR3 has 13 amino acids. The germline gives CDR1 LGHDT, CDR2 YNNKEL (reference sequence). Germline trimming cut 6 bases from V and 7 bases from J; bases unmatched to any gene: 6. The CDR3 spells CASRRAGGNEQFF. The CDR3 DNA reads TGTGCCAGCAGGCGGGCCGGGGGGAATGAGCAGTTCTTC.

This clonotype was picked up a small number of times. This chain links TRBV4-1 with TRBJ2-3, with 15 bases aligning to TRBD2. CDR1 MGHRA and CDR2 YSYEKL come from the germline V gene. V dropped 0 bases and J dropped 2; count of bases not matched to a gene: 3. The CDR3 covers 18 residues. The CDR3 is CASSQEGLAGGFTDTQYF. The CDR3 nucleotides read TGCGCCAGCAGCCAAGAGGGACTAGCGGGGGGCTTCACAGATACGCAGTATTTT.

This chain's CDR3 is CASSYQGANEKLFF. The CDR3 DNA is TGTGCCAGCAGTTACCAGGGGGCTAATGAAAAACTGTTTTTT. The chain has TRBV7-2 and TRBJ1-4; 7 bases fit TRBD1. There are 14 residues in the CDR3. Germline trimming cut 6 bases from V and 3 bases from J; bases unmatched to any gene: 4. CDR1 is SGHTA and CDR2 is FQGNSA in the germline V gene.

This clonotype was seen more than once but under ten times. This chain connects TRBV20-1 to TRBJ1-3, with D uncertain. Trimming shortened V by 1 base and J by 4 bases, and 2 bases separated the two germline ends. Germline CDR1 reads DFQATT; CDR2 reads SNEGSKA (reference sequence). This CDR3 region has 11 residues. The CDR3 reads CSARGGNTIYF. DNA for the CDR3: TGCAGTGCTAGAGGGGGAAACACCATATATTTT.

This clonotype was detected a few times. This sequence joins TRBV6-5 and TRBJ1-6, with TRBD1 identical over 7 bases. Germline values: CDR1 MNHEY, CDR2 SVGAGI. This CDR3 region has 13 residues. Trimming removed 7 bases from V and 9 bases from J; junction bases left unmatched: 6. The CDR3 nucleotides are TGTGCCAGCACTGTACAGGGGCGTTCACCCCTCCACTTT. Translation: CASTVQGRSPLHF.

The genes are TRBV3-1 and TRBJ2-5, with 7 positions matching TRBD2. The junction had 6 bases not matched to a gene; V was cut back by 0 bases and J by 2 bases. There are 16 residues in the CDR3. The V gene's germline CDR1 is LGHDT and CDR2 YNNKEL (reference sequence). In DNA form, the CDR3 reads TGTGCCAGCAGCCAAGATAATTTAGCGGGTCAAGAGACCCAGTACTTC. This codes for CASSQDNLAGQETQYF.

This clonotype appeared a few times. The chain combines TRBV20-1 with TRBJ1-1; the D gene is possibly TRBD1 (6 bases). V lost 1 base to trimming and J lost 4 bases, with 13 bases between them. Germline CDR1 is DFQATT and CDR2 is SNEGSKA (reference sequence). This CDR3 has 14 residues. In DNA, the CDR3 is TGCAGTGCTAGAGGGCAGGGGCGCGGCACTGAAGCTTTCTTT. Translation: CSARGQGRGTEAFF.

This clonotype showed up just a few times. V and J are TRBV6-2 or TRBV6-3 and TRBJ1-2; possible D gene TRBD1, 5 bases. The ends were cut back, 10 bases at V and 4 bases at J, with 16 bases in the middle. The germline gives CDR1 MNHEY, CDR2 SVGEGT. The CDR3 has 13 residues. The CDR3 DNA follows: TGTGCCACCGACAGTTCCACGACCTATGGCTACACCTTC. As protein: CATDSSTTYGYTF.

This clonotype has just a few counts. The DNA for the CDR3 is TGTGCCAGCAGGACCGACAGGCTCTATAATTCACCCCTCCACTTT. Translation gives CASRTDRLYNSPLHF. The chain employs TRBV7-2 and TRBJ1-6; TRBD1 is a possible D gene (6 bases). This CDR3 is 15 amino acids long. V was cut by 6 bases and J by 3 bases, with 12 bases left in between. Germline V CDR1 and CDR2: SGHTA, FQGNSA.

This chain uses TRBV7-2 with TRBJ1-2, with a tentative D call TRBD1 (5 bases). The CDR3 has 15 residues. Trimming removed 1 base at V and 2 bases at J, with 11 bases between. Germline V lookup: CDR1 SGHTA, CDR2 FQGNSA. The CDR3 here is CASSLVGAGNYGYTF. The CDR3 bases are TGTGCCAGCAGCTTAGTTGGGGCGGGGAACTATGGCTACACCTTC.

This clonotype was counted between two and nine times. The V call is TRBV3-1, the J call TRBJ1-5; D is uncertain. The CDR3 loop spans 12 amino acids. CDR1 and CDR2 (germline): LGHDT, YNNKEL (reference sequence). The germline V and J ends were trimmed by 1 base and 7 bases, with 5 bases remaining between them. The chain's CDR3 is CASSQVDQPQHF. The CDR3 region has the DNA TGTGCCAGCAGCCAAGTGGACCAGCCCCAGCATTTT.

This clonotype was found a few times. The gene calls are TRBV6-6 and TRBJ2-3, with D maybe TRBD2 (7 bases). Trimming shortened V by 4 bases and J by 3 bases, and 14 bases separated the two germline ends. The V gene's germline CDR1 is MNHNY and CDR2 SVGAGI (reference sequence). This CDR3 spans 15 amino acids. CDR3 nucleotide sequence: TGTGCCAGCAGTTCCCTGGGGGGGCAAACAGATACGCAGTATTTT. Its protein product is CASSSLGGQTDTQYF.

This clonotype occurred a few times. V usage is TRBV20-1 and J usage is TRBJ1-2; D is possibly TRBD1 (5 bases). CDR3 length equals 15 residues. Germline V gene sequence: CDR1 DFQATT, CDR2 SNEGSKA (reference sequence). V was trimmed by 2 bases and J by 8 bases, leaving 21 bases between them. The CDR3 region has the DNA TGCAGTGCTAGACCACCTCTCCTTGGGGGGAAGGGCTACACCTTC. Translated: CSARPPLLGGKGYTF.

The rearrangement links TRBV7-3 to TRBJ2-5, with D possibly TRBD2 on 6 matching bases. V was trimmed by 4 bases and J by 2 bases, leaving 14 bases between them. CDR3 length equals 15 residues. CDR1 SGHTA and CDR2 FQGTGA come from the germline V gene. CDR3 bases: TGTGCCAGCAGCTCGGGCGGGGAGATACAAGAGACCCAGTACTTC. This gives the protein CASSSGGEIQETQYF.

This rearrangement joins TRBV7-2 to TRBJ2-5; TRBD2 matches at 14 bases. The germline CDR1 and CDR2 sequences are SGHTA and FQGNSA. The CDR3 spans 17 residues. J was trimmed by 4 bases and V by 1 base; bases with no gene match: 5. As DNA, the CDR3 is TGTGCCAGCAGCTTAGGTGGGACTAGCGGGGGAGGAGAGACCCAGTACTTC. It codes for CASSLGGTSGGGETQYF.

The V and J genes are TRBV12-3 or TRBV12-4 and TRBJ1-5; 8 nucleotides line up with TRBD1. V gave up 3 bases and J gave up 9 bases; unmatched junction bases: 7. CDR3 length: 14 amino acids. CDR3 coding DNA: TGTGCCAGCAGTTTCCGGGACAGGTCAAGGCCCCAGCATTTT. This codes for CASSFRDRSRPQHF.

This chain links TRBV19 with TRBJ1-5; D remains unclear. This CDR3 region has 13 residues. Looked up from germline, CDR1 is LNHDA and CDR2 is SQIVND (reference sequence). Trimming pared 5 bases from V and 3 bases from J, leaving 8 bases between. The CDR3 reads CASSPDLNQPQHF. The DNA of the CDR3 is TGTGCCAGTAGTCCCGACCTCAATCAGCCCCAGCATTTT.

This clonotype was seen a few times. One end of the junction fails to match germline, which may point to a read error. The chain joins TRBV2 to TRBJ2-1, with TRBD1 matching 7 bases. The CDR3 runs to 15 residues. From germline, CDR1 is SNHLY and CDR2 FYNNEI. The CDR3 spells CASTEQGFSYNEQFF. The DNA for the CDR3 is TGTGCCAGCACTGAACAGGGGTTCTCGTACAATGAGCAGTTCTTC.

This clonotype was counted many times. The V call is TRBV4-3, the J call TRBJ2-3; TRBD2 aligns across 10 bases. The germline V gene has CDR1 LGHNA and CDR2 YSLEER. V lost 4 bases to trimming and J lost 5 bases; unmatched junction nucleotides: 12. The CDR3 runs to 17 residues. CDR3 coding DNA: TGCGCCAGCAGCCGAGAGCTAGCGGGGGCTAGGGGAGATACGCAGTATTTT. Translating gives CASSRELAGARGDTQYF.

The chain recombines TRBV29-1 with TRBJ2-1, with TRBD1 identical over 7 bases. Germline V lookup: CDR1 SQVTM, CDR2 ANQGSEA. The V gene end was trimmed by 2 bases and the J gene end by 4 bases; junction bases not matched to a gene: 5. The length of the CDR3 is 14 residues. The CDR3 sequence: CSVEHRGRYNEQFF. The CDR3 region has the DNA TGCAGCGTTGAACACAGGGGACGTTACAATGAGCAGTTCTTC.